Following are 13 T cell receptor beta chains from one sample sequenced in a study of CD8 T cells in ankylosing spondylitis. MiXCR, applied by TCRdb to the 5' RACE reads, yields one record per CDR3 protein. The table records 210,000 or so distinct CDR3 sequences, 25% to 30% of them present only once. Specimen: blood, either unsorted or a sorted T cell fraction (not recorded which). These receptors came from a male donor with ankylosing spondylitis or in good health (not recorded which).

This clonotype was observed a handful of times. The chain joins TRBV20-1 to TRBJ2-3, with TRBD2 identical over 8 bases. This CDR3 is built from 13 residues. J lost 9 bases, V lost 5 bases, and 10 bases had no gene match. Germline CDR1 reads DFQATT; CDR2 reads SNEGSKA (reference sequence). The CDR3 bases are TGCAGTGCTTCAGGCACTAGCGGCGGAACGCAGTATTTT. Protein: CSASGTSGGTQYF.

This clonotype has at least ten counts. This sequence joins TRBV18 and TRBJ2-3; TRBD1 is a possible D gene (7 bases). The CDR3 runs 15 residues. V was trimmed by 2 bases and J by 6 bases, leaving 15 bases between them. Germline CDR1 is KGHSH and CDR2 is LQKENI. Here the CDR3 DNA reads TGTGCCAGCTCACCAAGCGGAGGGGGCGGGGATACGCAGTATTTT. This codes for CASSPSGGGGDTQYF. Combining the CDR3 with reference TRBV18 and TRBJ2-3 gives the whole variable domain NAGVMQNPRHLVRRRGQEARLRCSPMKGHSHVYWYRQLPEEGLKFMVYLQKENIIDESGMPKERFSAEFPKEGPSILRIQQVVRGDSAAYFCASSPSGGGGDTQYFGPGTRLTVL.

The chain has TRBV20-1 and TRBJ2-3, with 8 bases identical to TRBD2. The CDR3 length is 13 residues. CDR1 and CDR2 (germline): DFQATT, SNEGSKA (reference sequence). The V gene end was trimmed by 5 bases and the J gene end by 4 bases; junction bases not matched to a gene: 5. CDR3 DNA: TGCAGTGCTCGAACGGGGGGGGCAGATACGCAGTATTTT. Its translation: CSARTGGADTQYF.

This clonotype was found many times. The genes are TRBV5-1 and TRBJ2-7, with a possible D match to TRBD1 (5 bases). Germline V lookup: CDR1 SGHRS, CDR2 YFSETQ. The CDR3 is made up of 14 amino acids. V was clipped by 4 bases and J by 1 base, with 12 bases between them. The CDR3, as DNA: TGCGCCAGCAGCACGACAGTGAATTCCTACGAGCAGTACTTC. This encodes CASSTTVNSYEQYF. Looking up the rest from reference TRBV5-1 and TRBJ2-7 gives the full variable domain: KAGVTQTPRYLIKTRGQQVTLSCSPISGHRSVSWYQQTPGQGLQFLFEYFSETQRNKGNFPGRFSGRQFSNSRSEMNVSTLELGDSALYLCASSTTVNSYEQYFGPGTRLTVT.

This clonotype has a count of ten or more. This chain uses TRBV14 with TRBJ1-1; TRBD1 is a possible D gene (5 bases). CDR1 is SGHDN and CDR2 is FVKESK in the germline V gene. V was pared by 4 bases and J by 1 base, with 13 bases between. The CDR3 has 15 residues. The chain's CDR3 is CASSLQGVRNTEAFF. The CDR3 bases are TGTGCCAGCAGCCTTCAAGGGGTCCGGAACACTGAAGCTTTCTTT. Full variable domain (missing parts from reference TRBV14 and TRBJ1-1): EAGVTQFPSHSVIEKGQTVTLRCDPISGHDNLYWYRRVMGKEIKFLLHFVKESKQDESGMPNNRFLAERTGGTYSTLKVQPAELEDSGVYFCASSLQGVRNTEAFFGQGTRLTVV.

This clonotype has a count of ten or more. V usage is TRBV12-3 or TRBV12-4 and J usage is TRBJ1-5, with TRBD1 matching over 11 bases. This CDR3 spans 17 amino acids. V lost 1 base and J lost 1; bases outside the gene matches: 3. The CDR3 loop is CASSLGRDRGSNQPQHF. The CDR3 nucleotides are TGTGCCAGCAGTTTAGGGAGGGACAGGGGGAGCAATCAGCCCCAGCATTTT.

The sample holds many counts of this clonotype. V gene TRBV29-1 combines with J gene TRBJ2-1; D is uncertain. V lost 1 base and J 6 bases, leaving 13 bases between the germline ends. This CDR3 comprises 14 residues. CDR1 is SQVTM, CDR2 ANQGSEA, per germline. The CDR3 here is CSVEGSSNVNEQFF. The CDR3 DNA reads TGCAGCGTTGAAGGATCCAGTAACGTCAATGAGCAGTTCTTC.

A word on this clonotype: This may be a read error, as it is one base from a much larger clone. The chain recombines TRBV20-1 with TRBJ2-1, with 7 bases aligning to TRBD1. Germline lookup yields CDR1 DFQATT and CDR2 SNEGSKA (reference sequence). This CDR3 is 14 amino acids long. CDR3: CSAPTGSLRGERFF. Here the CDR3 DNA reads TGCAGTGCCCCGACAGGGTCGCTTCGTGGTGAGCGGTTCTTC.

This clonotype was detected only once. The chain couples TRBV5-4 to TRBJ2-5, with TRBD2 matching over 7 bases. Trimming took 4 bases from V and 1 from J; bases not matched to a gene: 10. The CDR3 is made up of 16 amino acids. From germline, CDR1 is SGHNT and CDR2 YYREEE (reference sequence). CDR3 in amino acids: CASSGGVTGTQETQYF. Here the CDR3 DNA reads TGTGCCAGCAGCGGGGGGGTCACAGGTACCCAAGAGACCCAGTACTTC.

The J gene is TRBJ1-5, the V gene TRBV29-1; 10 nucleotides agree with TRBD1. Unmatched junction bases numbered 4, after V lost 7 bases and J lost 4 bases. CDR3 length equals 13 residues. Germline CDR1 SQVTM, CDR2 ANQGSEA. The DNA for the CDR3 is TGCAGCGCTGGGGGACAGGGGAATCAGCCCCAGCATTTT. It yields the protein CSAGGQGNQPQHF.

In this sample, this clonotype turned up a few times. V is TRBV10-3 and J is TRBJ1-2, with TRBD1 identical over 9 bases. The CDR3 totals 15 residues. Germline CDR1 ENHRY, CDR2 SYGVKD. The V segment lost 10 bases and the J segment 6 bases; nucleotides outside the gene matches: 15. The CDR3 bases are TGTGCCACCTCAGAAAGGAGCACAGGGGGCGATGGCTACACCTTC. Translating gives CATSERSTGGDGYTF.

V and J are TRBV12-3 or TRBV12-4 and TRBJ1-2, with TRBD1 as a possible D gene (6 bases). The V end was cut by 3 bases, the J end by 1 base, with 18 bases between. The CDR3 runs to 17 residues. The CDR3 DNA reads as TGTGCCAGCAGTTTCTGGGGGCGGCAGGGTCATAACTATGGCTACACCTTC. It encodes CASSFWGRQGHNYGYTF.

Ten or more counts support this clonotype. The rearrangement uses TRBV7-3 and TRBJ2-1, with 8 bases lining up with TRBD1. Trimming took 5 bases from V and 8 from J; bases not matched to a gene: 17. The germline CDR1 and CDR2 sequences are SGHTA and FQGTGA. This CDR3 region has 17 residues. Written as DNA, the CDR3 is TGTGCCAGCAGCCCACGAGGGCCAGGGGGCTTATCCCATGAGCAGTTCTTC. It is translated as CASSPRGPGGLSHEQFF.